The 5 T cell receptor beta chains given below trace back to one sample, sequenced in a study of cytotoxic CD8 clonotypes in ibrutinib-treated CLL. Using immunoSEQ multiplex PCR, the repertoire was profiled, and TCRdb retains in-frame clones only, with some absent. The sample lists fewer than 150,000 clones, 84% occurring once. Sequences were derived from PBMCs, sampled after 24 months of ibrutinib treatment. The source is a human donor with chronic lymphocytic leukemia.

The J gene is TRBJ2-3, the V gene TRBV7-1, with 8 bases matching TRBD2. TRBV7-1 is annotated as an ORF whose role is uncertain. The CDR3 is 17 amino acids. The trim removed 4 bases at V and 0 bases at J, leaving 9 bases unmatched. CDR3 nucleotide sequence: TGTGCCAGCAGCTTAGATATCGGCGGGGGGAGCACAGATACGCAGTATTTT. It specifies CASSLDIGGGSTDTQYF.

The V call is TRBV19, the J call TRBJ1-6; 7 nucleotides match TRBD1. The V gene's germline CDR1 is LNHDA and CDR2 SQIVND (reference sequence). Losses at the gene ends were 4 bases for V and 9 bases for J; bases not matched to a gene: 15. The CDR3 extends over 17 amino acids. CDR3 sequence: CASSSNRRQGGSSPLHF. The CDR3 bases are TGTGCCAGTAGTAGTAACAGAAGACAGGGCGGGAGTTCACCCCTCCACTTT.

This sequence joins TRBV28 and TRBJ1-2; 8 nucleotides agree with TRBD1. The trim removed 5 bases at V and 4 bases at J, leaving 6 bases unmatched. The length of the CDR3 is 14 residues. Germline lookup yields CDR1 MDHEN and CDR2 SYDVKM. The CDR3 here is CASSPGQGPYGYTF. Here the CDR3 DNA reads TGTGCCAGCAGTCCCGGACAGGGCCCCTATGGCTACACCTTC.

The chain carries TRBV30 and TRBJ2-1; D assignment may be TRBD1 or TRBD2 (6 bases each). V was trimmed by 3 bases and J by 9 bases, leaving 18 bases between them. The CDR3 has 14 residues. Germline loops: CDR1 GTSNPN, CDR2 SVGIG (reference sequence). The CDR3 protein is CAWSKRGGHLEQFF. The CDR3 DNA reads TGTGCCTGGAGCAAACGAGGGGGGCATCTTGAGCAGTTCTTC.

The CDR3 coding sequence is TGTGCCAGCAGCTTAGTACCGACTAGCGGGGGGGCTAGTGAGCAGTTCTTC. It encodes CASSLVPTSGGASEQFF. This rearrangement joins TRBV7-2 to TRBJ2-1; 14 bases are a match to TRBD2. The CDR3 loop spans 17 amino acids. Trimming removed 1 base from V and 9 bases from J; junction bases left unmatched: 8. Germline CDR1 reads SGHTA; CDR2 reads FQGNSA.